These 27 T cell receptor beta chains originate from one sample sequenced in a study of blood T cells in healthy people across ages (dated by TCRdb to the mid-2010s). The library was built by means of 5' RACE. Sequencing instrument: Illumina HiSeq 2500. A second PCR of 7 to 11 cycles was performed with a sample-barcoded 5' primer and a J-beta primer mix. The public sequencing data were trimmed at Q25 with fastp and processed into clonotypes with MiXCR by TCRdb, which kept only in-frame beta chains. For every CDR3 protein sequence, its rows merge into one entry that carries the most common genes and DNA. The sample profile shows hundreds of thousands of distinct CDR3 sequences; about 25% of them were found once. Under 9.5% of the sample is taken by the ten largest. This same sample was also part of a study on T cells of mothers and their children.

Sequencing was done on a sample of blood. The receptors were gathered from a boy aged 5-17 years in good health.

V and J are TRBV7-9 and TRBJ2-7, with D perhaps matching TRBD2 (5 bases). Germline-derived CDR1 and CDR2 are SEHNR and FQNEAQ (reference sequence). The CDR3 loop spans 15 amino acids. The ends were cut back, 5 bases at V and 0 bases at J, with 14 bases in the middle. The DNA for the CDR3 is TGTGCCAGCAGCAACGGCCGGGGATACTCCTACGAGCAGTACTTC. Its protein is CASSNGRGYSYEQYF.

This clonotype has a handful of counts. V and J are TRBV3-1 and TRBJ1-5; maybe TRBD1 (5 bases). CDR3 length: 15 amino acids. Germline V lookup: CDR1 LGHDT, CDR2 YNNKEL (reference sequence). The germline V and J ends were trimmed by 3 bases and 5 bases, with 14 bases remaining between them. CDR3 amino acids: CASSHGGRADQPQHF. The CDR3 nucleotides read TGTGCCAGCAGCCATGGGGGGAGGGCGGATCAGCCCCAGCATTTT.

Here the CDR3 DNA reads TGTGCCAGCACCAACACGAACAATGAGCAGTTCTTC. Translating gives CASTNTNNEQFF. This chain uses TRBV7-9 with TRBJ2-1; D not resolved. The V end was cut by 7 bases, the J end by 5 bases, with 9 bases between. Germline V gives CDR1 SEHNR, CDR2 FQNEAQ (reference sequence). CDR3 length: 12 residues.

The V gene is TRBV7-2, the J gene TRBJ2-7, with D tentatively TRBD2 (6 bases). CDR3 length: 13 amino acids. V lost 6 bases to trimming and J lost 2 bases, with 11 bases between them. Germline CDR1 and CDR2: SGHTA and FQGNSA. The CDR3 DNA sequence: TGTGCCAGCAGAATTAGCGGAACCTACGAGCAGTACTTC. Residues: CASRISGTYEQYF.

V usage is TRBV29-1 and J usage is TRBJ2-5; D remains ambiguous. Germline V lookup: CDR1 SQVTM, CDR2 ANQGSEA. V lost 4 bases to trimming and J lost 2 bases, with 14 bases between them. The CDR3 runs 14 residues. The CDR3 nucleotides read TGCAGCGTTGGACTCAGATTAAAGCAAGAGACCCAGTACTTC. Translating it yields CSVGLRLKQETQYF.

The chain recombines TRBV6-6 with TRBJ2-3; the D gene is possibly TRBD1 (5 bases). The CDR3 is 16 amino acids. Deletions cut 0 bases from V and 2 bases from J, with 12 bases between. The germline V gene has CDR1 MNHNY and CDR2 SVGAGI (reference sequence). The CDR3 here is CASSYSSPGSTDTQYF. In DNA, the CDR3 is TGTGCCAGCAGTTACTCGAGTCCAGGGTCCACAGATACGCAGTATTTT.

The chain employs TRBV2 and TRBJ2-1; 15 positions agree with TRBD2. The germline gives CDR1 SNHLY, CDR2 FYNNEI. Unmatched junction bases numbered 8, after V lost 4 bases and J lost 7 bases. This CDR3 comprises 17 residues. The DNA of the CDR3 is TGTGCCAGCAGTGTTTCCGGGACTAGCGGGGGGCAGAATGAGCAGTTCTTC. Its translation: CASSVSGTSGGQNEQFF.

In regard to this clonotype: The CDR3 ends on some other residue instead of the conserved phenylalanine or tryptophan, so this is likely a read error. This chain uses TRBV29-1 with TRBJ2-3; D unclear. Trimming left V 5 bases short and J 0 bases short, with 3 bases between. The CDR3 is 11 residues long. Germline V lookup: CDR1 SQVTM, CDR2 ANQGSEA. The CDR3 loop reads CSVQSTDTQYL. The CDR3 DNA reads as TGCAGCGTTCAGAGCACAGATACGCAGTATCTT.

This clonotype has a handful of counts. The chain employs TRBV29-1 and TRBJ2-5, with 14 bases that match TRBD2. This CDR3 comprises 16 residues. Trimming cost V 3 bases and J 3 bases; bases outside gene matches: 6. The germline gives CDR1 SQVTM, CDR2 ANQGSEA. The CDR3: CSVDGWGLAGEETQYF. CDR3 coding DNA: TGCAGCGTTGATGGGTGGGGACTAGCGGGAGAAGAGACCCAGTACTTC.

This clonotype was counted a few times. The CDR3 nucleotides read TGTGCCAGCAGTTCTCTTCGGGACAGGGGAAAAGAGACCCAGTACTTC. Its protein is CASSSLRDRGKETQYF. The genes are TRBV6-6 and TRBJ2-5; 10 bases map to TRBD1. This CDR3 has 16 residues. Trimming at V came to 4 bases and at J to 3 bases, leaving 8 bases not matched to a gene. CDR1 and CDR2 (germline): MNHNY, SVGAGI (reference sequence).

This clonotype was recorded a few times. The J gene is TRBJ1-2, the V gene TRBV10-3; D is possibly TRBD1 (5 bases). From germline, CDR1 is ENHRY and CDR2 SYGVKD. V gave up 10 bases and J gave up 4 bases, with 13 bases separating them. The CDR3 loop spans 12 amino acids. For the CDR3, the DNA is TGTGCCACTCAGGGAGTTAGCTATGGCTACACCTTC. Residues: CATQGVSYGYTF.

As regards this clonotype: Its ends do not fully match the called genes, so a read error is possible. The chain uses TRBV2 and TRBJ2-5; D may correspond to TRBD1 or TRBD2 (5 bases each). The J call may be faulty, since TRBJ2-1 better matches the DNA end. The CDR3 runs to 11 residues. Germline loops: CDR1 SNHLY, CDR2 FYNNEI. This CDR3 reads CVSSGAGKQFF. CDR3 in DNA: TGTGTCAGCAGTGGGGCCGGGAAGCAGTTCTTC.

The table lists this clonotype with a few counts. This chain links TRBV10-3 with TRBJ2-5, with D perhaps TRBD2 (6 bases). The J call is doubtful: the DNA matches TRBJ2-7 better. The CDR3 sequence is 15 residues long. Looked up from germline, CDR1 is ENHRY and CDR2 is SYGVKD. CDR3 sequence reads: CAISSNRDSHPEQYF. The CDR3 DNA sequence: TGTGCCATCAGCTCAAACCGGGACTCTCATCCCGAGCAGTACTTC.

This clonotype has only a few counts. J is TRBJ2-5 and V is TRBV29-1; either TRBD1 or TRBD2 may supply D (5 bases each). This CDR3 contains 16 residues. V gave up 0 bases and J gave up 11 bases, with 25 bases separating them. Germline-derived CDR1 and CDR2 are SQVTM and ANQGSEA. Written as DNA, the CDR3 is TGCAGCGTTGAAGATAGACCCCGCGAGGGGTTGGGAGAGCAGTACTTC. Its translation is CSVEDRPREGLGEQYF. Filled out from reference TRBV29-1 and TRBJ2-5, the complete variable domain reads SAVISQKPSRDICQRGTSLTIQCQVDSQVTMMFWYRQQPGQSLTLIATANQGSEATYESGFVIDKFPISRPNLTFSTLTVSNMSPEDSSIYLCSVEDRPREGLGEQYFGPGTRLLVL.

This clonotype was seen a handful of times. The chain combines TRBV7-2 with TRBJ2-7; D possibly corresponds to TRBD2 (7 bases). The CDR3 consists of 19 residues. Germline V CDR1 and CDR2: SGHTA, FQGNSA. Between the trimmed V and J ends, which lost 0 bases and 0 bases, there was a span of 21 bases. The CDR3 DNA is TGTGCCAGCAGCTTAGCGTTTTCTGGGGGGGCGAAACGCTCCTACGAGCAGTACTTC. It translates to CASSLAFSGGAKRSYEQYF.

The CDR3 protein is CASTLGENTEAFF. DNA of the CDR3: TGTGCCAGCACCCTGGGGGAGAACACTGAAGCTTTCTTT. The chain recombines TRBV12-3 or TRBV12-4 with TRBJ1-1, with D possibly TRBD1 on 5 matching bases. This CDR3 contains 13 residues. V lost 7 bases and J lost 1, with 10 bases in between.

This chain links TRBV29-1 with TRBJ2-3; 14 bases align to TRBD2. V shed 7 bases, J shed 6 bases, and the junction held 6 bases outside the gene matches. Germline loops: CDR1 SQVTM, CDR2 ANQGSEA. The CDR3 loop spans 14 amino acids. Written as DNA, the CDR3 is TGCAGCGCCGGACTAGCGGGGGGCGGGGATACGCAGTATTTT. This codes for CSAGLAGGGDTQYF.

This clonotype appeared once. V usage is TRBV20-1 and J usage is TRBJ1-4; 7 nucleotides align to TRBD1. Trimming cost V 6 bases and J 3 bases; bases outside gene matches: 13. Germline CDR1 reads DFQATT; CDR2 reads SNEGSKA (reference sequence). The CDR3 has 16 residues. As DNA, the CDR3 is TGCAGTGCCTTGCGAGGGGGCGTTTCGGCTAATGAAAAACTGTTTTTT. Protein product: CSALRGGVSANEKLFF.

The V and J genes are TRBV7-2 and TRBJ2-1, with no clear D. V was pared by 2 bases and J by 4 bases, with 6 bases between. Germline V gene data show CDR1 as SGHTA and CDR2 as FQGNSA. CDR3 size: 13 residues. CDR3 amino acids: CASSLNKYNEQFF. The CDR3 region has the DNA TGTGCCAGCAGCTTAAACAAATACAATGAGCAGTTCTTC.

The chain recombines TRBV7-3 with TRBJ2-1, with a weak D call TRBD1 (6 bases). From germline, CDR1 is SGHTA and CDR2 FQGTGA. CDR3 length: 15 amino acids. Deletions cut 5 bases from V and 0 bases from J, with 11 bases between. CDR3: CASSTRGGSYNEQFF. The CDR3, as DNA: TGTGCCAGCAGCACCCGAGGGGGCTCCTACAATGAGCAGTTCTTC.

The J gene is TRBJ2-7, the V gene TRBV27; possibly TRBD2 for D (7 bases). CDR1 and CDR2 from the germline V gene are MNHEY and SMNVEV (reference sequence). This CDR3 is built from 16 residues. Between the trimmed V and J ends, which lost 0 bases and 3 bases, there was a span of 15 bases. Here the CDR3 reads CASSLSGGLALYEQYF. The CDR3 region has the DNA TGTGCCAGCAGTTTATCGGGGGGGCTGGCCCTCTACGAGCAGTACTTC.

The rearrangement joins TRBV2 to TRBJ2-3; TRBD2 matches 9 bases. The CDR3 sequence is 17 residues long. V trimming: 2 bases; J trimming: 0 bases; junction bases outside the gene matches: 6. CDR1 and CDR2 (germline): SNHLY, FYNNEI. CDR3 nucleotides: TGTGCCAGCAGTGAACGGGGACTAGCAGCTAGCACAGATACGCAGTATTTT. It is translated as CASSERGLAASTDTQYF.

This chain links TRBV20-1 with TRBJ1-1; 10 bases line up with TRBD1. Germline values: CDR1 DFQATT, CDR2 SNEGSKA (reference sequence). The trim removed 0 bases at V and 11 bases at J, leaving 15 bases unmatched. CDR3 length: 16 amino acids. The DNA of the CDR3 is TGCAGTGCTAGAGATCTAAATTGGGGGACAGGGGCAGAGGCTTTCTTT. This codes for CSARDLNWGTGAEAFF.

This clonotype was recorded many times. The chain combines TRBV7-3 with TRBJ2-7; D unresolved. Germline assignment: CDR1 SGHTA and CDR2 FQGTGA. V was cut by 2 bases and J by 0 bases, with 8 bases left in between. This CDR3 has 14 amino acids. CDR3 in DNA: TGTGCCAGCAGCTTAGGTGGCGGCTCCTACGAGCAGTACTTC. Protein product: CASSLGGGSYEQYF.

The chain employs TRBV20-1 and TRBJ2-3; 8 nucleotides agree with TRBD2. CDR3 length: 13 amino acids. Germline lookup yields CDR1 DFQATT and CDR2 SNEGSKA (reference sequence). Written as DNA, the CDR3 is TGCAGCGCAGAAGCGGGAGGCACAGATACGCAGTATTTT. It specifies CSAEAGGTDTQYF.

The chain is built from TRBV4-1 and TRBJ2-5; D possibly corresponds to TRBD2 (5 bases). V lost 0 bases, J lost 7 bases, and 12 bases lay in between. The CDR3 has 14 amino acids. Germline V gives CDR1 MGHRA, CDR2 YSYEKL. The CDR3 reads CASSQEEERGTQYF. CDR3 in DNA: TGCGCCAGCAGCCAAGAGGAGGAACGGGGGACCCAGTACTTC.

The V call is TRBV6-5, the J call TRBJ2-2, with a possible D match to TRBD2 (7 bases). From germline, CDR1 is MNHEY and CDR2 SVGAGI. This CDR3 is 17 amino acids long. Trimming shortened V by 0 bases and J by 5 bases, and 16 bases separated the two germline ends. CDR3 DNA: TGTGCCAGCAGTTACTCAACGAGCGGGACATGGACCGGGGAGCTGTTTTTT. Amino acids: CASSYSTSGTWTGELFF.